A selection of T cell receptor beta chains follows, all from one sample in a study of CD8+ T cells in alopecia areata. Only in-frame clones appear in the TCRdb table, and some are missing; sequencing was by immunoSEQ multiplex PCR. Of about 200,000 clones listed, around three fifths are singletons. The material sequenced was CD4+ T cells sorted from blood, taken at week 0. All receptors derive from a human donor with alopecia areata. The CDR3 runs from the conserved cysteine through the conserved F or W.

v_call	j_call	cdr3_aa
TRBV19	TRBJ2-7	CASSILAGEQYF
TRBV7-9	TRBJ1-2	CASSTRGLNYTF
TRBV18	TRBJ2-5	CASSPPGGRYQETQYF
TRBV7-3	TRBJ2-7	CASSANSGTINEQYF
TRBV28	TRBJ2-4	CASSSHGENIQYF
TRBV5-6	TRBJ2-3	CASSFENTQYF
TRBV29-1	TRBJ2-1	CSVGRDEQFF
TRBV10-3	TRBJ2-1	CAISMIAGGYNEQFF
TRBV7-8	TRBJ1-5	CASSRAEGNQPQHF
TRBV30	TRBJ2-5	CAWSKERGRKTQYF
TRBV7-9	TRBJ1-2	CASSHGSGNGYTF
TRBV28	TRBJ1-5	CASTLGRRSNQPQHF
TRBV29-1	TRBJ2-1	CSAKTPGLLYNEQFF
TRBV29-1	TRBJ1-1	CSAEGGWDTEAFF
TRBV29-1	TRBJ1-2	CSVGNTGQLSGYTF
TRBV14	TRBJ1-1	CASSPLVGSFF
TRBV7-2	TRBJ2-5	CASSLMANQETQYF